These 30 T cell receptor beta chains came from one sample sequenced in a study of beta chain features in type 1 diabetes. The sequenced template was cDNA made from the entire isolated RNA. The protocol was immunoSEQ multiplex PCR, while the TCRdb copy is restricted to in-frame clones and leaves out a portion. The sample holds approximately 600,000 clones, around 12% seen once. General observations from the study: A moderate, significant TCRB CDR3 shortening appeared in type 1 diabetes across four CD4+ subsets.

These receptors' antigens are unknown. The source material was naive CD4+ T cells from blood. These receptors originate from a man younger than 40 with type 1 diabetes.

The V call is TRBV25-1, the J call TRBJ2-3; D gene ambiguous. The CDR3 contains 12 residues. With 8 bases removed from V and 3 bases from J, the gap between germline ends came to 9 bases. Germline V CDR1 and CDR2: MGHDK, SYGVNS. The CDR3 DNA reads as TGTGCCAGCGCCCCCGGGACAGATACGCAGTATTTT. Translating it yields CASAPGTDTQYF.

V gene TRBV7-2 combines with J gene TRBJ1-2, with unresolved D. The CDR3 spans 14 residues. Germline assignment: CDR1 SGHTA and CDR2 FQGNSA. V shed 10 bases and J shed 1 base, with 16 bases lying between them. CDR3 residues: CATGKEGYNYGYTF. The DNA for the CDR3 is TGTGCCACGGGGAAAGAAGGTTATAACTATGGCTACACCTTC.

This clone turned up a few times. DNA of the CDR3: TGTGCCAGCAGCTTGACTAGCGGGGACCAAGAGACCCAGTACTTC. Protein sequence: CASSLTSGDQETQYF. The chain joins TRBV11-2 to TRBJ2-5, with 11 bases identical to TRBD2. The CDR3 spans 15 residues. V trimming: 3 bases; J trimming: 0 bases; junction bases outside the gene matches: 0. The V gene's germline CDR1 is SGHAT and CDR2 FQNNGV. Complete variable domain (other parts from reference TRBV11-2 and TRBJ2-5): EAGVAQSPRYKIIEKRQSVAFWCNPISGHATLYWYQQILGQGPKLLIQFQNNGVVDDSQLPKDRFSAERLKGVDSTLKIQPAKLEDSAVYLCASSLTSGDQETQYFGPGTRLLVL.

The chain links TRBV30 to TRBJ1-2; D might be TRBD1 (5 bases). Germline CDR1 reads GTSNPN; CDR2 reads SVGIG (reference sequence). The V gene lost 7 bases and the J gene lost 8 bases, with 20 bases spanning the gap. The CDR3 covers 13 residues. CDR3 residues: CASNPGLKWGYTF. The CDR3 bases are TGTGCCTCCAACCCGGGACTGAAATGGGGCTACACCTTC. Full variable domain (outside the CDR3, taken from reference TRBV30 and TRBJ1-2): SQTIHQWPATLVQPVGSPLSLECTVEGTSNPNLYWYRQAAGRGLQLLFYSVGIGQISSEVPQNLSASRPQDRQFILSSKKLLLSDSGFYLCASNPGLKWGYTFGSGTRLTVV.

The gene calls are TRBV10-3 and TRBJ2-3; the match to TRBD1 covers 8 bases. The CDR3 is 15 residues long. J was trimmed by 4 bases and V by 4 bases; bases with no gene match: 7. Germline CDR1 and CDR2: ENHRY and SYGVKD. The CDR3 DNA reads as TGTGCCATCAGTGCTCAGGGGGCATCAGCAGATACGCAGTATTTT. Amino acids: CAISAQGASADTQYF.

This clone was found a few times. The chain combines TRBV11-3 with TRBJ1-1, with D possibly TRBD1 on 6 matching bases. The CDR3 has 14 amino acids. CDR1 is SGHNT, CDR2 YENEEA, per germline. V was shortened by 6 bases and J by 1 base, with 12 bases between the two germline ends. In DNA, the CDR3 is TGTGCCAGCAGTCAATCACAGGGGAACACTGAAGCTTTCTTT. The encoded protein is CASSQSQGNTEAFF.

This clone has just a few counts. The chain has TRBV5-6 and TRBJ2-6; a weak D match, TRBD1 (5 bases). Per the germline V gene, CDR1 is SGHDT and CDR2 is YYEEEE. V gave up 1 base and J gave up 2 bases, with 7 bases separating them. The CDR3 extends over 15 amino acids. CDR3 amino acids: CASSLWGAGANVLTF. In DNA form, the CDR3 reads TGTGCCAGCAGCTTGTGGGGCGCTGGGGCCAACGTCCTGACTTTC. Filled out from reference TRBV5-6 and TRBJ2-6, the complete variable domain reads DAGVTQSPTHLIKTRGQQVTLRCSPKSGHDTVSWYQQALGQGPQFIFQYYEEEERQRGNFPDRFSGHQFPNYSSELNVNALLLGDSALYLCASSLWGAGANVLTFGAGSRLTVL.

The J gene is TRBJ2-5, the V gene TRBV6-5; 7 nucleotides match TRBD2. This CDR3 has 13 residues. The V and J ends lost 5 bases and 7 bases, in that order; junction bases with no gene match: 7. Germline V gene lookup returns CDR1 MNHEY and CDR2 SVGAGI. This CDR3 is CASSRTWEGTQYF. CDR3 sequence (DNA): TGTGCCAGCAGTAGGACTTGGGAGGGGACCCAGTACTTC.

This clone has more than one count but fewer than ten. The chain employs TRBV15 and TRBJ2-3; 8 nucleotides match TRBD2. This CDR3 comprises 15 residues. J gave up 5 bases and V 4 bases, and 8 bases lay outside the gene matches. CDR1 is LNHNV, CDR2 YYDKDF, per germline (reference sequence). Here the CDR3 reads CATSTRGGREDTQYF. DNA of the CDR3: TGTGCCACCAGCACACGGGGGGGCAGGGAAGATACGCAGTATTTT.

A few counts support this clone. This chain links TRBV7-8 with TRBJ1-1; D gene ambiguous. The germline gives CDR1 SGHVS, CDR2 FQNEAQ. The CDR3 has 13 amino acids. V gave up 5 bases and J gave up 6 bases, with 13 bases separating them. The CDR3 nucleotides read TGTGCCAGCAGCCCTGTAGCAGAGGCTGAAGCTTTCTTT. Translated, it gives CASSPVAEAEAFF.

This clone was observed a few times. This chain uses TRBV30 with TRBJ2-3, with a weak D call TRBD1 (5 bases). The germline V and J ends were trimmed by 2 bases and 2 bases, with 14 bases remaining between them. The germline V gene encodes CDR1 GTSNPN and CDR2 SVGIG (reference sequence). The CDR3 is made up of 15 amino acids. The CDR3: CAWSLRGLATDTQYF. Here the CDR3 DNA reads TGTGCCTGGAGTTTAAGGGGTTTGGCCACAGATACGCAGTATTTT.

The sample holds a few counts of this clone. The rearrangement uses TRBV27 and TRBJ1-3; D uncertain. The CDR3 consists of 12 residues. The germline CDR1 and CDR2 sequences are MNHEY and SMNVEV (reference sequence). The CDR3 region is CTTISSGNTIYF. In DNA, the CDR3 is TGTACAACAATCAGCTCTGGAAACACCATATATTTT.

Of note for this clone: The sample carries other DNA sequences with the same CDR3. The rearrangement joins TRBV20-1 to TRBJ2-5; no definite D call. CDR3 length: 9 residues. From germline, CDR1 is DFQATT and CDR2 SNEGSKA (reference sequence). Between the trimmed V and J ends, which lost 6 bases and 5 bases, there was a span of 4 bases. This CDR3 reads CSARETQYF. CDR3 DNA: TGCAGTGCGAGGGAGACCCAGTACTTC.

This clone was seen only a few times. The chain is built from TRBV7-6 and TRBJ2-2; D not certain. V lost 1 base to trimming and J lost 7 bases, with 4 bases between them. CDR3 length equals 12 residues. Germline-derived CDR1 and CDR2 are SGHVS and FNYEAQ. The CDR3 here is CASSLEYGELFF. DNA of the CDR3: TGTGCCAGCAGCTTAGAGTACGGGGAGCTGTTTTTT.

J is TRBJ2-4 and V is TRBV6-6; no firm D call. In germline, CDR1 is MNHNY, CDR2 SVGAGI (reference sequence). V was clipped by 0 bases and J by 5 bases, with 8 bases between them. CDR3 length: 14 amino acids. CDR3 loop: CASSYSSDQNIQYF. DNA for the CDR3: TGTGCCAGCAGTTACTCTTCGGATCAAAACATTCAGTACTTC.

As DNA, the CDR3 is TGTGCCAGCTCACCACCCGGGACAGAATTCTACGAGCAGTACTTC. Translating gives CASSPPGTEFYEQYF. The V call is TRBV18, the J call TRBJ2-7; 7 bases align to TRBD1. Per the germline V gene, CDR1 is KGHSH and CDR2 is LQKENI. This CDR3 region has 15 residues. V shed 0 bases and J 3 bases; nucleotides not matched to a gene: 5.

This clone occurred a few times. The V and J genes are TRBV7-2 and TRBJ1-5; maybe TRBD1 (6 bases). V was shortened by 1 base and J by 11 bases, with 9 bases between the two germline ends. Looked up from germline, CDR1 is SGHTA and CDR2 is FQGNSA. The CDR3 consists of 12 residues. The DNA of the CDR3 is TGTGCCAGCAGCTTAGGACAGGAAGCCCAGCATTTT. This translates into CASSLGQEAQHF.

This clone occurred a few times. The chain has TRBV5-4 and TRBJ2-1, with TRBD1 matching 7 bases. In germline, CDR1 is SGHNT, CDR2 YYREEE (reference sequence). With V trimmed by 3 bases and J by 7 bases, 4 bases remained unmatched. The CDR3 has 13 amino acids. CDR3 protein: CASSSDRRNEQFF. CDR3 bases: TGTGCCAGCAGCTCGGACAGGAGGAATGAGCAGTTCTTC.

The rearrangement uses TRBV30 and TRBJ2-5; D might be TRBD1 or TRBD2, each matching 7 bases. CDR1 GTSNPN and CDR2 SVGIG come from the germline V gene (reference sequence). The CDR3 totals 15 residues. The V end lost 0 bases, the J end lost 4 bases, and 15 bases lay between the germline ends. CDR3 in amino acids: CAWSVGGTAGETQYF. The CDR3 DNA is TGTGCCTGGAGTGTGGGGGGGACAGCGGGAGAGACCCAGTACTTC.

This chain connects TRBV7-2 to TRBJ2-3, with D possibly TRBD2 on 6 matching bases. The V end was cut by 1 base, the J end by 3 bases, with 14 bases between. The CDR3 contains 16 residues. Germline CDR1 SGHTA, CDR2 FQGNSA. The CDR3 here is CASSLGRGFGTDTQYF. The CDR3 DNA reads as TGTGCCAGCAGCTTAGGGCGGGGATTTGGAACAGATACGCAGTATTTT.

This clone appeared a few times. The chain uses TRBV19 and TRBJ2-3, with D tentatively TRBD1 (5 bases). Trimming cost V 5 bases and J 4 bases, with 10 bases left between them. Germline-derived CDR1 and CDR2 are LNHDA and SQIVND (reference sequence). The CDR3 is 13 residues long. CDR3 bases: TGTGCCAGTAGTTTCCAGGGTGCAGATACGCAGTATTTT. Encoded protein: CASSFQGADTQYF.

The chain recombines TRBV7-9 with TRBJ2-7, with no clear D. Trimming took 0 bases from V and 0 from J, leaving 9 bases between them. The CDR3 runs 15 residues. The V gene's germline CDR1 is SEHNR and CDR2 FQNEAQ (reference sequence). The CDR3: CASSLAVASSYEQYF. For the CDR3, the DNA is TGTGCCAGCAGCTTAGCCGTTGCTAGCTCCTACGAGCAGTACTTC. The entire variable domain, with the rest obtained from reference TRBV7-9 and TRBJ2-7, is as follows: DTGVSQNPRHKITKRGQNVTFRCDPISEHNRLYWYRQTLGQGPEFLTYFQNEAQLEKSRLLSDRFSAERPKGSFSTLEIQRTEQGDSAMYLCASSLAVASSYEQYFGPGTRLTVT.

The table lists this clone with a few counts. This chain links TRBV5-6 with TRBJ2-5; 8 bases match TRBD1. V was pared by 4 bases and J by 5 bases, with 13 bases of the junction left unmatched. The CDR3 runs 16 residues. From germline, CDR1 is SGHDT and CDR2 YYEEEE. CDR3 residues: CASSPAGTGQFETQYF. CDR3 DNA sequence: TGTGCCAGCAGCCCGGCAGGGACAGGCCAATTCGAGACCCAGTACTTC.

The J gene is TRBJ1-2, the V gene TRBV18, with 12 bases identical to TRBD1. CDR1 is KGHSH, CDR2 LQKENI, per germline. J was trimmed by 3 bases and V by 3 bases; bases with no gene match: 2. This CDR3 contains 15 residues. The CDR3 DNA sequence: TGTGCCAGCTCACCCGGGACAGGGGGCGACTATGGCTACACCTTC. This sequence encodes CASSPGTGGDYGYTF.

This rearrangement joins TRBV9 to TRBJ1-2; D remains unclear. The CDR3 consists of 14 residues. Trimming cost V 0 bases and J 1 base, with 7 bases left between them. Looked up from germline, CDR1 is SGDLS and CDR2 is YYNGEE. CDR3: CASSVGGNNYGYTF. Written as DNA, the CDR3 is TGTGCCAGCAGCGTAGGTGGGAATAACTATGGCTACACCTTC.

This clone appeared a few times. The chain links TRBV4-2 to TRBJ1-2; D remains ambiguous. V was clipped by 0 bases and J by 6 bases, with 14 bases between them. CDR1 and CDR2 from the germline V gene are LGHNA and YNFKEQ. The length of the CDR3 is 15 residues. The CDR3 sequence is CASSQDYKGRDGYTF. The DNA of the CDR3 is TGTGCCAGCAGCCAAGATTACAAGGGAAGGGATGGCTACACCTTC.

Only a few counts were recorded for this clone. The chain employs TRBV7-9 and TRBJ2-7; D unclear. The V gene's germline CDR1 is SEHNR and CDR2 FQNEAQ (reference sequence). Trimming pared 1 base from V and 5 bases from J, leaving 6 bases between. The CDR3 totals 12 residues. The CDR3 sequence is CASSLVGNEQYF. CDR3 bases: TGTGCCAGCAGCTTAGTGGGGAACGAGCAGTACTTC. Full variable domain (remainder filled in from reference TRBV7-9 and TRBJ2-7): DTGVSQNPRHKITKRGQNVTFRCDPISEHNRLYWYRQTLGQGPEFLTYFQNEAQLEKSRLLSDRFSAERPKGSFSTLEIQRTEQGDSAMYLCASSLVGNEQYFGPGTRLTVT.

This clone was seen a handful of times. The chain combines TRBV7-2 with TRBJ2-3, with 8 bases identical to TRBD2. The CDR3 spans 15 residues. Trimming removed 6 bases from V and 0 bases from J; junction bases left unmatched: 5. The V gene's germline CDR1 is SGHTA and CDR2 FQGNSA. CDR3 protein: CASSPSGSSTDTQYF. In DNA form, the CDR3 reads TGTGCCAGCAGTCCTAGCGGGTCTAGCACAGATACGCAGTATTTT.

The chain is built from TRBV10-3 and TRBJ2-2, with no clear D. V was pared by 6 bases and J by 4 bases, with 6 bases between. CDR1 ENHRY and CDR2 SYGVKD come from the germline V gene. The CDR3 extends over 12 amino acids. CDR3: CAIREGTGELFF. CDR3 in DNA: TGTGCCATCAGAGAAGGCACCGGGGAGCTGTTTTTT.

In its sample, this clone was seen a few times. Distinct nucleotide sequences in the sample also encode this CDR3. The CDR3 nucleotides are TGCGCCAGCAGCTCTGGACTAAATGAGCAGTTCTTC. Translated: CASSSGLNEQFF. V and J are TRBV5-1 and TRBJ2-1; weak D call: TRBD2 (6 bases). Trimming took 3 bases from V and 7 from J, leaving 8 bases between them. This CDR3 region has 12 residues. Germline lookup yields CDR1 SGHRS and CDR2 YFSETQ.